The sequence of this TCR beta chain was determined in a study of blood T cell repertoires in COVID-19. Study-level background: T cells, B-cell-depleted T cells, or PBMCs provided the cDNA or gDNA that served as material.

The method was immunoSEQ multiplex PCR; TCRdb's version includes in-frame clones alone and lacks a portion of them. This table holds about 260,000 clones, approximately 90% found once. Deletions cut 4 bases from V and 0 bases from J, with 14 bases between. CDR1 SGHTS and CDR2 YDEGEE come from the germline V gene. The CDR3 totals 16 residues. Participant reports of clinical history set cohort assignment. Sequencing input: PBMCs or T cells enriched from blood (not recorded which). This receptor was taken from a woman in her forties with acute COVID-19. The rearrangement joins TRBV5-8 to TRBJ1-3; D unresolved. CDR3 coding DNA: TGTGCCAGCAGCCCCTACCCATTCCGCTCTGGAAACACCATATATTTT. Its translation is CASSPYPFRSGNTIYF.